These T cell receptor beta chains were read from a single sample in a study of shared clonotypes between healthy human individuals. The table came from immunoSEQ multiplex PCR; TCRdb's copy has only in-frame clones and leaves some out. The table shows roughly 2 million clones, with approximately 96% occurring only once. Sequenced input: naive CD4+ T cells sorted from blood. Receptors were obtained from a man aged 18 to 29 in good health. Each CDR3 is given with its conserved first and last residue.

CASSLERGISYEQYF,TRBV7-9,TRBJ2-7
CASSLPSPWAGNEKLFF,TRBV28,TRBJ1-4
CASSPGVDPLYEQYF,TRBV5-4,TRBJ2-7
CSVEGYSYEQYF,TRBV29-1,TRBJ2-7
CAWSVLQRNTEAFF,TRBV30,TRBJ1-1
CASNRTLPAYEQYF,TRBV6-1,TRBJ2-7
CASSGGSGRSYNEQFF,TRBV2,TRBJ2-1
CASTVVQGGTGELFF,TRBV18,TRBJ2-2
CASSPGTGSSYNSPLHF,TRBV7-6,TRBJ1-6
CASSLAGQGNTGELFF,TRBV7-9,TRBJ2-2
CASSGPLRSTDTQYF,TRBV6-1,TRBJ2-3
CASRKGGGSGETQYF,TRBV5-6,TRBJ2-5
CASSLTQAYNIQYF,TRBV7-2,TRBJ2-4
CASSVTQGNTEAFF,TRBV7-9,TRBJ1-1
CASSLGTSGEQYF,TRBV5-1,TRBJ2-7
CASSLASSGNTIYF,TRBV5-6,TRBJ1-3
CATSREISGANVLTF,TRBV15,TRBJ2-6